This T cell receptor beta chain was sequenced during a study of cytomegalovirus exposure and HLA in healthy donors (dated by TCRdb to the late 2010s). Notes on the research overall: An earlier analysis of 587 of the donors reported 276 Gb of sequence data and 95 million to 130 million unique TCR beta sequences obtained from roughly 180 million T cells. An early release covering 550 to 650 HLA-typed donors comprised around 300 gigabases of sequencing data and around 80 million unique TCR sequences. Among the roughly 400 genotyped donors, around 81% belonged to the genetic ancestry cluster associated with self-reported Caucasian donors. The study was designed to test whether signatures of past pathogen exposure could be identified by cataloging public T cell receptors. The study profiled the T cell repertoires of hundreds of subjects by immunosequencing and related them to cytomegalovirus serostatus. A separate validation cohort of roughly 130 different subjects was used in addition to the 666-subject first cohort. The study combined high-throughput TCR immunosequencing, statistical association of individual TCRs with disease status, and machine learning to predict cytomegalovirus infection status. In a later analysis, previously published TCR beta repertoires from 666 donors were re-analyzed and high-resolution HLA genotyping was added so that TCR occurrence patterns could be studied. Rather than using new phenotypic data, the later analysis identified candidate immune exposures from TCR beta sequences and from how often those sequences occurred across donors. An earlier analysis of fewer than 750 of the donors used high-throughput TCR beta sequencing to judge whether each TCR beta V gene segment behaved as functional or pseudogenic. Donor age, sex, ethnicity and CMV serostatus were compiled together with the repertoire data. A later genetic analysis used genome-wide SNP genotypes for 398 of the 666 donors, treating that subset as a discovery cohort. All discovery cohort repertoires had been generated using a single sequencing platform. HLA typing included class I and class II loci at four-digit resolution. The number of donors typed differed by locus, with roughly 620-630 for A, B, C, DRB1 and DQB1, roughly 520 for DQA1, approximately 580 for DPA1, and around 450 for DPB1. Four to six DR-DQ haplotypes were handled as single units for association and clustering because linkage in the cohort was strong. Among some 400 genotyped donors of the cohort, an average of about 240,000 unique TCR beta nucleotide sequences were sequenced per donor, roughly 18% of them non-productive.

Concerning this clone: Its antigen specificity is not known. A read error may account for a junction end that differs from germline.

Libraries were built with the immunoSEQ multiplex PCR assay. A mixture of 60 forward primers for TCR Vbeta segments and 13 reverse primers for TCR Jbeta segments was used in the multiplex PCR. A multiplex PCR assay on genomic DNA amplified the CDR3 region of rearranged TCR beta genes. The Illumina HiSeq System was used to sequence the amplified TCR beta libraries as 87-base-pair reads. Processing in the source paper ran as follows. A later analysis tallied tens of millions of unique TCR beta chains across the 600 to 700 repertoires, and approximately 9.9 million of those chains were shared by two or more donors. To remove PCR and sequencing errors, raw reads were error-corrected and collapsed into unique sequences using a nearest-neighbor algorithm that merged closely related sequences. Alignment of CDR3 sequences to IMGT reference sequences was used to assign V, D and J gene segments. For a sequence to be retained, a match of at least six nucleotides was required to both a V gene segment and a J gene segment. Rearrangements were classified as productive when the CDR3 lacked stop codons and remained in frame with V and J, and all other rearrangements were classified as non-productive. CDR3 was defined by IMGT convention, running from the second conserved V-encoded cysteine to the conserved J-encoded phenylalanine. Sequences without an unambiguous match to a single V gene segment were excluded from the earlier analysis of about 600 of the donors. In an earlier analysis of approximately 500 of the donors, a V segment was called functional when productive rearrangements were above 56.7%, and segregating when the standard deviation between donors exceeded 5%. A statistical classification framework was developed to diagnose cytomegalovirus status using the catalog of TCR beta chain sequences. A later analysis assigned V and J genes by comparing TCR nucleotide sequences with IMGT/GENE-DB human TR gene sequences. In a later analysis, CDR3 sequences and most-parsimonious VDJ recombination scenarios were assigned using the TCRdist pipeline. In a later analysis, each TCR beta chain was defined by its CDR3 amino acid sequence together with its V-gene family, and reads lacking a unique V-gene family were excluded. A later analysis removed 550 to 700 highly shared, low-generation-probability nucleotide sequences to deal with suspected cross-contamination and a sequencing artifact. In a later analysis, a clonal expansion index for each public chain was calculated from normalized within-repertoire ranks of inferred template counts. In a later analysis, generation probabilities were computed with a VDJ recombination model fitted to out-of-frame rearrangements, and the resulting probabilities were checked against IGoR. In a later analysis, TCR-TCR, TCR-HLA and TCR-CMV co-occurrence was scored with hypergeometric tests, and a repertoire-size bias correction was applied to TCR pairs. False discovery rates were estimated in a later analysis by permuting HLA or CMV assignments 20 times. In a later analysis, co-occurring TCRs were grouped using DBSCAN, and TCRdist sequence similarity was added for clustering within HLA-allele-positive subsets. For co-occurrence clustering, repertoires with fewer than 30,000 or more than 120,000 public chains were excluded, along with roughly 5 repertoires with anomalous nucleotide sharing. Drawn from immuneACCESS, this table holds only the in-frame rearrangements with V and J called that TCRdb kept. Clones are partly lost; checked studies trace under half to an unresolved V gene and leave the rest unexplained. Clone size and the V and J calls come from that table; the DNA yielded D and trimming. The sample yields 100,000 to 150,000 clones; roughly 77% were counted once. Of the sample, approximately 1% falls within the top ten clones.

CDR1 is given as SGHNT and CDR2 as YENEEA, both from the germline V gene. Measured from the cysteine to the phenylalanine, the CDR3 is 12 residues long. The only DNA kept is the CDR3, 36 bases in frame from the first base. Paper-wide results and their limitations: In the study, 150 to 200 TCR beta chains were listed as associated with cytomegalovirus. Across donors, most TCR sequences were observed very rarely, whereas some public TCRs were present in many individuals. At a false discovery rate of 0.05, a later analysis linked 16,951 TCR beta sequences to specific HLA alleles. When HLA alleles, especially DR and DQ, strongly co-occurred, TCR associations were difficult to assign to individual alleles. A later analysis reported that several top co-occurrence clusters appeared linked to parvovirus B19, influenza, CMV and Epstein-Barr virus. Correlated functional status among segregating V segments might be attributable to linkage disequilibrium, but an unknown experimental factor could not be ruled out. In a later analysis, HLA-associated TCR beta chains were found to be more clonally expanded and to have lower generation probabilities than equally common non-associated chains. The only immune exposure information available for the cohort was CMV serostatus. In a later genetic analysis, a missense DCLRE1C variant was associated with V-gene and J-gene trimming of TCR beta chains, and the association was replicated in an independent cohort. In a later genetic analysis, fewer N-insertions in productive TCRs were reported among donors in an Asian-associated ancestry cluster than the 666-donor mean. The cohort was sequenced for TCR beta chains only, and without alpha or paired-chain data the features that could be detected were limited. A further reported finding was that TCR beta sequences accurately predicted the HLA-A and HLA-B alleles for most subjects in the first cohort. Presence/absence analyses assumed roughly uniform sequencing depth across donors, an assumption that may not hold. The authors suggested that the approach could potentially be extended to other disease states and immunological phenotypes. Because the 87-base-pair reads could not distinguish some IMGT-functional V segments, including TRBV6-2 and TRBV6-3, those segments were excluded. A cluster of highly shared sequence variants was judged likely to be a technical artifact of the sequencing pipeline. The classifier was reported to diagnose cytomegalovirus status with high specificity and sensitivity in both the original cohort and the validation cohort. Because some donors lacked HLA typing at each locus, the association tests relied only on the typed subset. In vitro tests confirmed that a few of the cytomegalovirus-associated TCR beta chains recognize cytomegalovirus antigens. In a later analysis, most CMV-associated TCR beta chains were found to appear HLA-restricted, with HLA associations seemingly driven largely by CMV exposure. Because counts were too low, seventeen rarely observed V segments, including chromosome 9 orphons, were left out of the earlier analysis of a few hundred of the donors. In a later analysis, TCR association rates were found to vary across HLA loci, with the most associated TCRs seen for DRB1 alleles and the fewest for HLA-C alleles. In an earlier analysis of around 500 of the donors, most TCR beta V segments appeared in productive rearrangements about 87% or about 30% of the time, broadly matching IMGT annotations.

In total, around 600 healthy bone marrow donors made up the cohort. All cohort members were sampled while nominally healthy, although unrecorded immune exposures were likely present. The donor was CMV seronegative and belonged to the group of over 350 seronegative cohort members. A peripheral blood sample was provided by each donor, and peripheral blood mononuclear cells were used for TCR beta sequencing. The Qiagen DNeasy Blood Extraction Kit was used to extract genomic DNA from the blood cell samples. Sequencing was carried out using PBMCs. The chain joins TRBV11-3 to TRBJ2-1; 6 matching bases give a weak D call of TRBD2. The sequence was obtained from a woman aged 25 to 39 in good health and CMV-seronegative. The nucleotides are TGTGCCAGCAGTTACCGGGGGAATGGGCAGTTCTTC. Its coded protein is CASSYRGNGQFF.